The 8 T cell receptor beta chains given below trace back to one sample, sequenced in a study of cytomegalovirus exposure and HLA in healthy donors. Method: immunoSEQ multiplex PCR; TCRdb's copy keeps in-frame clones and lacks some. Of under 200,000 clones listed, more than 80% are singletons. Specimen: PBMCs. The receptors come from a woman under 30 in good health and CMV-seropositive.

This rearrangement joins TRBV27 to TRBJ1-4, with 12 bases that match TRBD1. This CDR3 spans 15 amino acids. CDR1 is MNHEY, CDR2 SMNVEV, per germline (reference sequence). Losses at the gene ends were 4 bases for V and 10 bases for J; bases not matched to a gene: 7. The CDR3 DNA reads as TGTGCCAGCAGTTACGGGGGACAGGGGGCTGCAAAACTGTTTTTT. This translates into CASSYGGQGAAKLFF.

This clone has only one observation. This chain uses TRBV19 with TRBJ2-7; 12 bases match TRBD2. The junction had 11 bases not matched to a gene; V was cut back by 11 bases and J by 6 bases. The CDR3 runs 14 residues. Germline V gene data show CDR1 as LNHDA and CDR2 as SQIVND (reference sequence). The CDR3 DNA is TGTGCCCCGGAGACGACTAGCGGGAGATGCGAGCAGTACTTC. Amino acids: CAPETTSGRCEQYF.

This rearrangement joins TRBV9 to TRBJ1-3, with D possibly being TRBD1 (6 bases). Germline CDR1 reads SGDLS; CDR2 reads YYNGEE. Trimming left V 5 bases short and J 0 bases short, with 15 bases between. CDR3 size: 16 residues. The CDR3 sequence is CASSYKGHSSGNTIYF. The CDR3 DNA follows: TGTGCCAGCAGTTATAAGGGACACAGCTCTGGAAACACCATATATTTT. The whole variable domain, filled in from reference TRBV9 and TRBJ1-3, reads DSGVTQTPKHLITATGQRVTLRCSPRSGDLSVYWYQQSLDQGLQFLIQYYNGEERAKGNILERFSAQQFPDLHSELNLSSLELGDSALYFCASSYKGHSSGNTIYFGEGSWLTVV.

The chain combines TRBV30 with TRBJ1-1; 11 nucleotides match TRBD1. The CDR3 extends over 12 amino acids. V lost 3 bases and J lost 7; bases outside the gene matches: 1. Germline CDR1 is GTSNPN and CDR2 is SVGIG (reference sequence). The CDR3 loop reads CAWRGTGGEAFF. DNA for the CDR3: TGTGCCTGGAGAGGGACAGGGGGTGAAGCTTTCTTT.

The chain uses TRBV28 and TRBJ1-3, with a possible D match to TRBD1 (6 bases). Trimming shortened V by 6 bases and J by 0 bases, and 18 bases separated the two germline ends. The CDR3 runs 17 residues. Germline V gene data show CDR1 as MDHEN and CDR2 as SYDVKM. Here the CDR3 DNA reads TGTGCCAGCAGCCCAATTACAGGGTCCGACTCTGGAAACACCATATATTTT. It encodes CASSPITGSDSGNTIYF.

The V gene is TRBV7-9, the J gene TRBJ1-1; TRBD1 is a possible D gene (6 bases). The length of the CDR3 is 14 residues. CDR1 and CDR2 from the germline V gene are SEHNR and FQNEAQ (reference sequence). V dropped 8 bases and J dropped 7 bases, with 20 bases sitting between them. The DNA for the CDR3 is TGTGCCAGCGGCCACAACGGACAGACCGATGAAGCTTTCTTT. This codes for CASGHNGQTDEAFF.

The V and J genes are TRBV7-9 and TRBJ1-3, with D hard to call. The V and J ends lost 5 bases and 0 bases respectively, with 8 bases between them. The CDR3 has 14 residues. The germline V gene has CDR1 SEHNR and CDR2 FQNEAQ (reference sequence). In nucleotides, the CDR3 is TGTGCCAGCAGCCGGGATCTCTCTGGAAACACCATATATTTT. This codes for CASSRDLSGNTIYF.

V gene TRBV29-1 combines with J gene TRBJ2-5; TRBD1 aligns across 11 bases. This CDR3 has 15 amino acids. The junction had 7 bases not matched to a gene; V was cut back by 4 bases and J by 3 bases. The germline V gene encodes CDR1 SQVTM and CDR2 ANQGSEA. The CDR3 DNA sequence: TGCAGCGTTGGGGACAGGGGGGGGCCCGAAGAGACCCAGTACTTC. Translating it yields CSVGDRGGPEETQYF. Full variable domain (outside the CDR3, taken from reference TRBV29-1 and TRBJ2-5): SAVISQKPSRDICQRGTSLTIQCQVDSQVTMMFWYRQQPGQSLTLIATANQGSEATYESGFVIDKFPISRPNLTFSTLTVSNMSPEDSSIYLCSVGDRGGPEETQYFGPGTRLLVL.